Sequencing of this TCR beta chain was carried out in a study of TIL therapy for anti-PD-1-resistant metastatic lung cancer (dated by TCRdb to the early 2020s). Regarding the complete study: Tumors were harvested prior to any PD-1/PD-L1 blockade, after which nivolumab was administered to patients, and lymphodepletion, expanded TIL infusion and IL-2 were given to patients who progressed. A median non-synonymous tumor mutation burden of approximately 1.4 mutations per megabase was determined across the cohort by whole-exome sequencing. The cohort was predominantly lung adenocarcinoma, with several EGFR-mutant and two ALK-rearranged tumors, and half of patients were current or former smokers. A median age of roughly 54 years (range about 38-85) and a median tumor PD-L1 proportion score of roughly 6% were recorded among enrolled patients. T cell receptor beta sequencing of tumor and peripheral blood was used to follow clonotypes across the tumor, the expanded TIL product and serial blood samples.

Concerning this clone itself: Its antigen remains undetermined. Per-nucleotide qualities are absent, and no much larger clonotype sits a single base away.

The CDR3, cysteine through phenylalanine, is 11 amino acids long. Of all the DNA, just the CDR3 is kept, 33 bases in frame from base 1. V loses 7 bases of germline sequence and J loses 4 bases, and the interval between the two ends is 9 bases. CDR1 and CDR2 are drawn from the germline V gene: SQVTM, ANQGSEA. TCR beta CDR3 regions were amplified from genomic DNA with the immunoSEQ v3 hsTCRB kit using bias-controlled multiplex PCR. TCR libraries were sequenced on an Illumina NextSeq 500 to 1.5 million to 2.5 million read pairs for survey level or about 5-6.5 million for deep level. The paper's data handling went like this. Clonality was reported by immunoSEQ Analyzer software, which also assigned V, D and J genes and filtered out non-productive sequences. Repertoires of infused TIL and blood were compared using productive Simpson clonality and the Morisita overlap index of productive TRB rearrangements. Absolute clonotype counts in blood were estimated by multiplying the lymphocyte count by the CD3+ fraction and by the productive frequency of the clone. The immuneACCESS repertoire file appears here via TCRdb, limited to in-frame rearrangements. These files lack a portion of the clones; in checked studies, under half of the deficit traces to unresolved V genes, and the cause of the others is not known. The D gene and trimming were derived from the DNA, and the V and J assignments and clone size from that table. Present in this sample are about 55,000 clones, approximately 78% of which were seen just once. The ten largest clones take up 2.9% of the sample.

Broad study findings and their caveats: Because the cohort was highly selected, with more treatment-naive, never-smoker and oncogene-addicted patients than is typical, generalizability is limited. The study protocol defined all tumor marker inferences as exploratory. The baseline peripheral repertoire was partially replaced by infused TIL clonotypes, which then decayed over months, and no apparent association between persistence and response was found.

The sample's time point, from its label and the paper: pre-treatment sample, taken before nivolumab and TIL therapy. A phase I trial run at two centers enrolled adults with stage 4 NSCLC between 2017 and 2020. The samples were drawn from an open-label, single-arm phase I trial testing tumor-infiltrating lymphocyte therapy combined with nivolumab in advanced non-small cell lung cancer. Mononuclear cells from blood collected in EDTA tubes were isolated on a Ficoll gradient and snap-frozen as pellets, and DNA was then extracted using a Qiagen mini-prep kit. The sequenced sample was blood, obtained at baseline. The receptor was isolated from a person between 30 and 79 years old with non-small cell lung cancer. The chain is assembled from TRBV29-1 and TRBJ2-3, with the D gene call left open. The DNA sequence is TGCAGCGCTTCCTGGGCAGATACGCAGTATTTT. Protein translation: CSASWADTQYF.